The rows below give T cell receptor beta chains drawn from one sample of a study of blood T cell repertoires in COVID-19. Only in-frame clones appear in the TCRdb table, and some are missing; sequencing was by immunoSEQ multiplex PCR. Of roughly 250,000 clones listed, 80% to 95% are singletons. The specimen was PBMCs or T cells enriched from blood (not recorded which). The receptors were sampled from a woman aged 18-30 years who had recovered from COVID-19. CDR3s include the opening cysteine and the closing phenylalanine or tryptophan. D genes are given only for firm matches. A row's size may be missing; if present it is once, few, many or a size class.

abundance	j_gene	v_gene	d_gene	CDR3nt	CDR3aa
-	TRBJ2-7	TRBV3-1/TRBV3-2	TRBD2	TGTGCCAGCCTCGAGACTAGCGCGGACGAGCAGTACTTC	CASLETSADEQYF
-	TRBJ1-3	TRBV3-1/TRBV3-2	-	TGTGCCAGCAGCCAGGCGACAGGAAGGGTATATTTT	CASSQATGRVYF
-	TRBJ1-6	TRBV6-5	-	TGTGCCAGCAGTTTCCACCGGGAGTCACCCCTCCACTTT	CASSFHRESPLHF
-	TRBJ2-3	TRBV4-1	TRBD2	TGCGCCACCAACGAAGACAGCGGGGAGGCAGATACGCAGTATTTT	CATNEDSGEADTQYF
-	TRBJ1-6	TRBV27	-	TGTGCCAGCTCCAGGGTGGATAATTCACCCCTCCACTTT	CASSRVDNSPLHF
-	TRBJ2-1	TRBV3-1/TRBV3-2	-	TGTGCCAGCACCCCGGGCGGGGCAACCTACAATGAGCAGTTCTTC	CASTPGGATYNEQFF
-	TRBJ2-1	TRBV10-3	-	TGTGCCATCAGTGAGTCGAGGAGGGAAGAGCAGTTCTTC	CAISESRREEQFF
-	TRBJ1-6	TRBV11-3	-	TGTGCCAGCAGCTTCCGGGAAGATAATTCACCCCTCCACTTT	CASSFREDNSPLHF
-	TRBJ1-1	TRBV7-2	TRBD1	TGTGCCAGCAGATATGCGGCGACAGGGAGCACTGAAGCTTTCTTT	CASRYAATGSTEAFF
-	TRBJ2-5	TRBV5-4	-	TGTGCCAGCAGCTCCCCCCGGGAGACCCAGTACTTC	CASSSPRETQYF
-	TRBJ1-4	TRBV7-9	-	TGTGCCAGCAGCTCAAGTAGGGGATTCGGTGAAAAACTGTTTTTT	CASSSSRGFGEKLFF
-	TRBJ1-1	TRBV7-2	-	TGTGCCAGCAGCTTAAAGGGGGGGGCTGAAGCTTTCTTT	CASSLKGGAEAFF
-	TRBJ1-6	TRBV4-1	TRBD1	TGCGCCAGCAGCCCGGGACAGGGCGCTTGGTCACCCCTCCACTTT	CASSPGQGAWSPLHF
-	TRBJ1-2	TRBV2	-	TGTGCCAGCAGTGGTAGCTACTATGGCTACACCTTC	CASSGSYYGYTF
once	TRBJ2-7	TRBV11-2	TRBD2	TGTGCCAGCAGCGGATACGGGACTAGCGGGGGCCGAACCTACGAGCAGTACTTC	CASSGYGTSGGRTYEQYF
-	TRBJ2-5	TRBV10-1	-	TGCGCCAGCAGTGAGTCGGCAGGGCTCCGGGAGACCCAGTACTTC	CASSESAGLRETQYF
-	TRBJ2-7	TRBV9	-	TGTGCCAGCAGCGTACTTAGTCTGCCCTACGAGCAGTACTTC	CASSVLSLPYEQYF
-	TRBJ1-2	TRBV7-9	-	TGTGCCAGCAGCTTGCCCGGCGGGGCCGGGCCACTTTATGGCTACACCTTC	CASSLPGGAGPLYGYTF
once	TRBJ1-3	TRBV4-2	-	TGTGCCAGCAGCCAAGAAGTCAACAGTGGAAACACCATATATTTT	CASSQEVNSGNTIYF
-	TRBJ2-7	TRBV10-3	-	TGTGCCATCAGCCACCGGGTCGGAGAGCAGTACTTC	CAISHRVGEQYF
-	TRBJ2-1	TRBV5-5	-	TGTGCCAGCAGCCCCGCCCTAGCCGTAGGGTACAATGAGCAGTTCTTC	CASSPALAVGYNEQFF
-	TRBJ2-7	TRBV21-1	-	TGTGCCAGCAGCAAAGGGGAACGGGACTCCTACGAGCAGTACTTC	CASSKGERDSYEQYF
-	TRBJ1-2	TRBV28	-	TGTGCCAGCAGTTCCGTCTATGGCTACACCTTC	CASSSVYGYTF
-	TRBJ1-5	TRBV28	-	TGTGCCAGCAGTTTATCAGGGCAGGGTAACAATCAGCCCCAGCATTTT	CASSLSGQGNNQPQHF
-	TRBJ1-1	TRBV11-3	TRBD1	TGTGCCACAGGGGGGCAAAAGGGGAGAAACACTGAAGCTTTCTTT	CATGGQKGRNTEAFF
-	TRBJ1-2	TRBV27	-	TGTGCCAGCAGTTTGGAGGGGAGGGGTGGCTATGGCTACACCTTC	CASSLEGRGGYGYTF
-	TRBJ1-2	TRBV12-5	-	TGTGCTAGTGGTTTGGTACCAGCAGGGAAGGACGGCTACACCTTC	CASGLVPAGKDGYTF
few	TRBJ1-4	TRBV28	TRBD1	TGTGCCAGCGGTACAGGGGGTGGGGAAAAACTGTTTTTT	CASGTGGGEKLFF
few	TRBJ2-2	TRBV13	-	TGTGCCAGCAGCTTGACGGACAGAAACACCGGGGAGCTGTTTTTT	CASSLTDRNTGELFF
-	TRBJ2-7	TRBV19	-	TGTGCCAGTAGTATTGGTATCTCTAGTTACGAGCAGTACTTC	CASSIGISSYEQYF
-	TRBJ1-5	TRBV7-8	-	TGTGCCAGCAGCTTAACGCCCCGGGGACAGCCCCAGCATTTT	CASSLTPRGQPQHF
few	TRBJ1-5	TRBV6-2/TRBV6-3	-	TGTGCCAGCAGTTACTCGGAAAGGGGCCAGCCCCAGCATTTT	CASSYSERGQPQHF
-	TRBJ2-5	TRBV28	TRBD1	TGTGCCAGCAGTTTAAGGACAGGGGACACCGGAATGACCCAGTACTTC	CASSLRTGDTGMTQYF
-	TRBJ1-2	TRBV9	TRBD1	TGTGCCAGCAGCGCCATAGGGGCGACAGGGACCGCTAACTATGGCTACACCTTC	CASSAIGATGTANYGYTF